Listed below are T cell receptor beta chains from one sample, sequenced in a study of fetal regulatory T cell absence and autoimmunity. The data were produced by immunoSEQ multiplex PCR, yet TCRdb's version contains in-frame clones alone and is incomplete. This sample carries 85,000 to 100,000 clones, around 72% of them seen once, and the ten largest clones take 2%. The sequencing input was pancreas tissue. The source is a male donor with IPEX syndrome. CDR3s include the opening cysteine and the closing phenylalanine or tryptophan. Each record gives: clone size, V gene, J gene, D gene, CDR3 DNA, CDR3 protein. D genes are given only for firm matches. Rows may omit the clone size; those that give it use once, few, many or a size class.

abundance: few; v_gene: TRBV11-2; j_gene: TRBJ1-2; d_gene: -; CDR3nt: TGTGCCAGCAGCTTACATAACTATGGCTACACCTTC; CDR3aa: CASSLHNYGYTF
abundance: -; v_gene: TRBV9; j_gene: TRBJ2-1; d_gene: -; CDR3nt: TGTGCCAGCAGCACGCCCGGGAGTCCCTCAAAAGGGGCGACGCAGGGCTCCTACAATGAGCAGTTCTTC; CDR3aa: CASSTPGSPSKGATQGSYNEQFF
abundance: -; v_gene: TRBV2; j_gene: TRBJ2-3; d_gene: TRBD2; CDR3nt: TGTGCCAGCGTGGTAGCGGGCCTTATACGCACAGATACGCAGTATTTT; CDR3aa: CASVVAGLIRTDTQYF
abundance: -; v_gene: TRBV5-6; j_gene: TRBJ2-7; d_gene: -; CDR3nt: TGTGCCAGCAGCGGCTCAGGGTTGGCGTACGAGCAGTACTTC; CDR3aa: CASSGSGLAYEQYF
abundance: -; v_gene: TRBV6-5; j_gene: TRBJ2-3; d_gene: -; CDR3nt: TGTGCCAGCAGTCGTTTATCAGGGAGGACAGATACGCAGTATTTT; CDR3aa: CASSRLSGRTDTQYF
abundance: -; v_gene: TRBV19; j_gene: TRBJ2-3; d_gene: TRBD2; CDR3nt: TGTGCCAGTAGTATAGGCAGGGGGCTAGCGGGAGCGACAGATACGCAGTATTTT; CDR3aa: CASSIGRGLAGATDTQYF
abundance: -; v_gene: TRBV7-6; j_gene: TRBJ2-3; d_gene: TRBD2; CDR3nt: TGTGCCAGCAGCCTACGACTGCGACTAGCGGGGGACACAGATACGCAGTATTTT; CDR3aa: CASSLRLRLAGDTDTQYF
abundance: -; v_gene: TRBV7-2; j_gene: TRBJ2-3; d_gene: -; CDR3nt: TGTGCCAGCAGCGCAAACAGGTTTTTAGATACGCAGTATTTT; CDR3aa: CASSANRFLDTQYF
abundance: -; v_gene: TRBV4-3; j_gene: TRBJ1-1; d_gene: -; CDR3nt: TGCGCCAGCAGCCAAGGGTTAAGTTGGGATGAAGCTTTCTTT; CDR3aa: CASSQGLSWDEAFF
abundance: -; v_gene: TRBV6-1; j_gene: TRBJ1-6; d_gene: -; CDR3nt: TGTGCCGGAAAACCGGGTCCAAGGAGTTCACCCCTCCACTTT; CDR3aa: CAGKPGPRSSPLHF
abundance: -; v_gene: TRBV10-3; j_gene: TRBJ2-1; d_gene: -; CDR3nt: TGTGCCATCAGTGAGGTGCCGGGCGATGAGCAGTTCTTC; CDR3aa: CAISEVPGDEQFF
abundance: -; v_gene: TRBV6-1; j_gene: TRBJ1-1; d_gene: -; CDR3nt: TGTGCCAGCAGTGAAGCGGGGGGAGAGACTGAAGCTTTCTTT; CDR3aa: CASSEAGGETEAFF
abundance: -; v_gene: TRBV6-1; j_gene: TRBJ1-5; d_gene: -; CDR3nt: TGTGCCAGCAGACAGGGCAATCAGCCCCAGCATTTT; CDR3aa: CASRQGNQPQHF
abundance: medium-sized; v_gene: TRBV6-1; j_gene: TRBJ1-5; d_gene: -; CDR3nt: TGTGCCAGCAGTGAACAATATAGCAATCAGCCCCAGCATTTT; CDR3aa: CASSEQYSNQPQHF
abundance: -; v_gene: TRBV6-1; j_gene: TRBJ2-5; d_gene: -; CDR3nt: TGTGCCAGCACATCAGGACTTCAAGAGACCCAGTACTTC; CDR3aa: CASTSGLQETQYF
abundance: -; v_gene: TRBV12-5; j_gene: TRBJ2-1; d_gene: -; CDR3nt: TGTGCTAGTGGTTTCACGACTGTACGGGCCTACAATGAGCAGTTCTTC; CDR3aa: CASGFTTVRAYNEQFF
abundance: once; v_gene: TRBV6-6; j_gene: TRBJ2-7; d_gene: -; CDR3nt: TGTGCCAGCAGTTACGCTTTGACAGTATACGAGCAGTACTTC; CDR3aa: CASSYALTVYEQYF
abundance: -; v_gene: TRBV6-5; j_gene: TRBJ2-7; d_gene: -; CDR3nt: TGTGCCAGTTACCCCGGACGGTTGAATGAGCAGTACTTC; CDR3aa: CASYPGRLNEQYF
abundance: -; v_gene: TRBV7-2; j_gene: TRBJ2-7; d_gene: -; CDR3nt: TGTGCCAGCAGCTTTGATTCGGGTTACGAGCAGTACTTC; CDR3aa: CASSFDSGYEQYF
abundance: -; v_gene: TRBV11-2; j_gene: TRBJ2-5; d_gene: TRBD2; CDR3nt: TGTGCCAGCAGAATTTGGACGGGGGGAGGAGAGACCCAGTACTTC; CDR3aa: CASRIWTGGGETQYF
abundance: once; v_gene: TRBV5-6; j_gene: TRBJ1-1; d_gene: TRBD1; CDR3nt: TGTGCCAGCAGCTTTCGGACAGGCCTGAACACTGAAGCTTTCTTT; CDR3aa: CASSFRTGLNTEAFF
abundance: -; v_gene: TRBV6-5; j_gene: TRBJ2-1; d_gene: TRBD2; CDR3nt: TGTGCCAGCAGTCACGGGAGGGCGGGAGACAATGAGCAGTTCTTC; CDR3aa: CASSHGRAGDNEQFF
abundance: -; v_gene: TRBV15; j_gene: TRBJ1-5; d_gene: -; CDR3nt: TGTGCCACCAGCAGAGATCATAATAGCAATCAGCCCCAGCATTTT; CDR3aa: CATSRDHNSNQPQHF